A single sample is the source of the 3 T cell receptor beta chains below, sequenced in a study of immune cell composition in non-small cell lung cancer. The table came from immunoSEQ multiplex PCR; TCRdb's copy has only in-frame clones and leaves some out. The profile shows roughly 14,000 clones, roughly two thirds of them singletons. Sequencing was performed on lung tumor tissue. These receptor sequences come from a human donor with non-small cell lung cancer.

V and J are TRBV7-6 and TRBJ1-2; 10 nucleotides line up with TRBD1. The CDR3 has 15 residues. Germline V CDR1 and CDR2: SGHVS, FNYEAQ. The junction had 7 bases not matched to a gene; V was cut back by 5 bases and J by 4 bases. The CDR3 is CASSARQGAGYGYTF. Here the CDR3 DNA reads TGTGCCAGCAGCGCCAGACAGGGGGCGGGCTATGGCTACACCTTC.

This chain links TRBV5-4 with TRBJ2-1; 13 nucleotides align to TRBD2. J lost 2 bases, V lost 3 bases, and 2 bases had no gene match. The germline V gene has CDR1 SGHNT and CDR2 YYREEE (reference sequence). The CDR3 has 16 amino acids. The CDR3 nucleotides read TGTGCCAGCAGCTCTACTAGCGGGGGGGCCTACAATGAGCAGTTCTTC. Its translation is CASSSTSGGAYNEQFF. Filled out from reference TRBV5-4 and TRBJ2-1, the complete variable domain reads ETGVTQSPTHLIKTRGQQVTLRCSSQSGHNTVSWYQQALGQGPQFIFQYYREEENGRGNFPPRFSGLQFPNYSSELNVNALELDDSALYLCASSSTSGGAYNEQFFGPGTRLTVL.

V usage is TRBV10-1 and J usage is TRBJ2-2; 9 bases agree with TRBD2. The CDR3 has 17 amino acids. With 2 bases clipped from V and 0 bases from J, the junction kept 4 bases outside the gene matches. Germline CDR1 reads WNHNN; CDR2 reads SYGVQD (reference sequence). In DNA form, the CDR3 reads TGCGCCAGCAGTGAGGCGGGACTAGCCGCGAACACCGGGGAGCTGTTTTTT. Translated: CASSEAGLAANTGELFF.